A selection of T cell receptor beta chains follows, all from one sample in a study of Graves' ophthalmopathy and Graves' hyperthyroidism. MiXCR was run by TCRdb on the multiplex PCR reads, yielding one entry per CDR3 protein. The sample holds 500,000 to 800,000 distinct CDR3 sequences, about 38% seen once. Sequencing was carried out using peripheral blood. The receptors stem from an adult man with Graves' ophthalmopathy. Each CDR3 is given with its conserved first and last residue. D genes are given only for firm matches. Clone size is shown for a subset of rows, as once, few, many or a class of expanded clone.

>TRBV5-1|TRBJ2-1|.|.
CASSADLDEQFF
TGCGCCAGCAGCGCCGATTTGGATGAGCAGTTCTTC
>TRBV19|TRBJ2-7|many|.
CASSSQGGAYEQYF
TGTGCCAGTAGTAGCCAGGGCGGTGCCTACGAGCAGTACTTC
>TRBV19|TRBJ2-5|.|TRBD2
CASSPTGLAQETQYF
TGTGCCAGCAGCCCAACCGGACTAGCGCAAGAGACCCAGTACTTC
>TRBV19|TRBJ1-2|many|TRBD1
CASVKTGTGGSGYTF
TGTGCCAGTGTTAAAACCGGGACAGGGGGCTCTGGCTACACCTTC
>TRBV7-2|TRBJ1-5|.|.
CASSYRVILVGNQPQHF
TGTGCCAGTAGTTACAGGGTCATCTTAGTTGGCAATCAGCCCCAGCATTTT
>TRBV7-8|TRBJ2-7|few|TRBD1
CASSPIEGANEQYF
TGTGCCAGCAGCCCTATAGAGGGGGCTAACGAGCAGTACTTC
>TRBV2|TRBJ2-5|.|.
CASVSPQGTQYF
TGTGCCAGCGTTTCGCCCCAGGGGACCCAGTACTTC
>TRBV10-3|TRBJ2-7|.|.
CASSSFRGVGEQYF
TGTGCCAGCAGTTCCTTCAGGGGGGTTGGCGAGCAGTACTTC
>TRBV5-5|TRBJ2-7|few|TRBD1
CASSQRQGAGEQYF
TGTGCCAGCAGCCAACGACAGGGGGCAGGGGAGCAGTACTTC
>TRBV10-3|TRBJ2-7|.|.
CAISATLQNPYEQYF
TGTGCCATCAGTGCTACTTTACAGAACCCCTACGAGCAGTACTTC
>TRBV20-1|TRBJ1-2|.|TRBD1
CSAGTGEGGYTF
TGCAGTGCCGGGACAGGGGAGGGCGGCTACACCTTC
>TRBV19|TRBJ2-5|.|TRBD1
CASSIGQGLETQYF
TGTGCCAGTAGTATTGGACAGGGGTTGGAGACCCAGTACTTC
>TRBV12-3/TRBV12-4|TRBJ1-1|many|TRBD1
CASSTGTDLMEAFF
TGTGCCAGCAGTACCGGGACAGACCTTATGGAAGCTTTCTTT
>TRBV29-1|TRBJ2-3|few|.
CSAEGRGIDTDTQYF
TGCAGCGCCGAAGGTCGGGGAATAGATACAGATACGCAGTATTTT
>TRBV19|TRBJ1-2|.|TRBD1
CASSSYGQGYGYTF
TGTGCCAGTAGTAGTTACGGACAGGGCTATGGCTACACCTTC
>TRBV24-1|TRBJ1-2|.|TRBD1
CATSATGSGYTF
TGTGCCACCAGTGCGACAGGGAGCGGCTACACCTTC
>TRBV4-1|TRBJ1-5|few|.
CASSQNSEGINQPQHF
TGCGCCAGCAGCCAAAACAGCGAGGGGATCAATCAGCCCCAGCATTTT